The 11 T cell receptor beta chains reported below all come from one sample, sequenced in a study of shared clonotypes between healthy human individuals (dated by TCRdb to 2020 to 2021). CD8 naive samples were obtained by positive selection for CCR7 among CD45RO-negative cells, yielding a CD45RA+CCR7+ population from which TemRA cells were excluded. To prepare the library, the immunoSEQ multiplex PCR assay was applied. TCRdb retrieved this table from immuneACCESS and kept in-frame rearrangements only. Not all clones are present; in checked studies, unresolved V genes account for under half, and no reason is known for the remainder. In this sample the table shows 660,000 or so clones, approximately 96% of which occur a single time. The ten largest clones capture about 0.11% of the sample. Sequences were obtained from naive CD8+ T cells sorted from blood. Sample cell subset or site, as interpreted from the label and publication: CD45RA+CCR7+. The receptors stem from a woman aged 25 to 39 in good health.

This chain uses TRBV5-1 with TRBJ2-5; possibly TRBD1 for D (6 bases). The CDR3 sequence is 17 residues long. Germline CDR1 and CDR2: SGHRS and YFSETQ. Deletions cut 1 base from V and 1 base from J, with 17 bases between. This CDR3 is CASSLLPQDSTQETQYF. DNA of the CDR3: TGCGCCAGCAGCTTGTTACCCCAGGACAGCACCCAAGAGACCCAGTACTTC. The entire variable domain, with the rest obtained from reference TRBV5-1 and TRBJ2-5, is as follows: KAGVTQTPRYLIKTRGQQVTLSCSPISGHRSVSWYQQTPGQGLQFLFEYFSETQRNKGNFPGRFSGRQFSNSRSEMNVSTLELGDSALYLCASSLLPQDSTQETQYFGPGTRLLVL.

In this sample, this clone turned up once. The rearrangement joins TRBV28 to TRBJ2-7; TRBD1 might be the D (5 bases). This CDR3 contains 13 residues. CDR1 and CDR2 from the germline V gene are MDHEN and SYDVKM. Trimming took off 7 bases at V and 0 bases at J, with 10 bases between the two ends. The CDR3 DNA reads as TGTGCCAGCAAGGACACTATCTCCTACGAGCAGTACTTC. This gives the protein CASKDTISYEQYF.

J is TRBJ1-1 and V is TRBV29-1; 7 positions agree with TRBD1. With 6 bases clipped from V and 5 bases from J, the junction kept 3 bases outside the gene matches. The germline gives CDR1 SQVTM, CDR2 ANQGSEA. The CDR3 spans 11 residues. The CDR3 DNA sequence: TGCAGCGTGTACAGGGGAACTGAAGCTTTCTTT. Its translation is CSVYRGTEAFF.

The CDR3 loop is CASNKGPLNTEAFF. The CDR3 nucleotides are TGTGCCAGTAACAAGGGGCCTTTGAACACTGAAGCTTTCTTT. The rearrangement links TRBV19 to TRBJ1-1; D is perhaps TRBD1 (5 bases). V was trimmed by 7 bases and J by 0 bases, leaving 12 bases between them. Germline CDR1 and CDR2: LNHDA and SQIVND (reference sequence). There are 14 residues in the CDR3.

In its sample, this clone was seen once. The V gene is TRBV6-5, the J gene TRBJ2-1; 10 nucleotides agree with TRBD2. This CDR3 is built from 15 residues. V lost 8 bases, J lost 1 base, and 5 bases stayed unmatched. CDR1 MNHEY and CDR2 SVGAGI come from the germline V gene. The CDR3 is CASAILAGSYNEQFF. DNA of the CDR3: TGTGCCAGCGCTATACTAGCGGGGTCCTACAATGAGCAGTTCTTC.

There are a few counts of this clone. V gene TRBV5-6 combines with J gene TRBJ2-5; no definite D call. The germline gives CDR1 SGHDT, CDR2 YYEEEE. The CDR3 contains 11 residues. The germline V and J ends were trimmed by 0 bases and 5 bases, with 2 bases remaining between them. CDR3 DNA sequence: TGTGCCAGCAGCTTGGATGAGACCCAGTACTTC. It yields the protein CASSLDETQYF.

The genes are TRBV5-8 and TRBJ2-3, with D possibly being TRBD2 (6 bases). V lost 7 bases to trimming and J lost 4 bases, with 10 bases between them. Germline assignment: CDR1 SGHTS and CDR2 YDEGEE. The CDR3 is 12 amino acids. The CDR3 coding sequence is TGTGCCAGCGGACTACAGGCAGATACGCAGTATTTT. It translates to CASGLQADTQYF.

This chain joins TRBV6-1 and TRBJ1-5; 7 nucleotides line up with TRBD1. CDR3 length: 16 amino acids. Germline V CDR1 and CDR2: MNHNS, SASEGT. V lost 3 bases and J lost 0; bases outside the gene matches: 5. The CDR3 spells CASSEYRGPSNQPQHF. The DNA for the CDR3 is TGTGCCAGCAGTGAGTACAGGGGCCCTAGCAATCAGCCCCAGCATTTT.

The CDR3: CASRTLAGVFNEQFF. CDR3 sequence (DNA): TGTGCCAGCAGGACCCTAGCGGGAGTCTTTAATGAGCAGTTCTTC. V gene TRBV28 combines with J gene TRBJ2-1; 10 nucleotides match TRBD2. Trimming took 6 bases from V and 7 from J; bases not matched to a gene: 9. The CDR3 has 15 amino acids. Germline CDR1 reads MDHEN; CDR2 reads SYDVKM.

This rearrangement joins TRBV2 to TRBJ2-7; D unclear. The length of the CDR3 is 14 residues. CDR1 is SNHLY and CDR2 is FYNNEI in the germline V gene. V lost 1 base and J 2 bases, leaving 9 bases between the germline ends. The CDR3 loop is CASSEVPLTYEQYF. CDR3 in DNA: TGTGCCAGCAGTGAAGTACCCTTGACCTACGAGCAGTACTTC.

Only one count was recorded for this clone. This chain links TRBV27 with TRBJ1-1; 7 bases match TRBD1. There are 15 residues in the CDR3. The germline gives CDR1 MNHEY, CDR2 SMNVEV (reference sequence). The J segment lost 4 bases and the V segment lost 6 bases, leaving 11 bases of the junction unmatched. CDR3 residues: CASRLTGSSATEAFF. In nucleotides, the CDR3 is TGTGCCAGCAGATTGACAGGGAGTTCGGCCACTGAAGCTTTCTTT.